This T cell receptor beta chain was obtained from a study of control samples from healthy donors and cancer patients. The CDR3 is 14 amino acids. The germline V gene has CDR1 LGHNA and CDR2 YSLEER. V was shortened by 4 bases and J by 0 bases, with 10 bases between the two germline ends. TCRdb's table, derived via immunoSEQ multiplex PCR, lists solely in-frame clones and lacks some. The table shows approximately 160,000 clones, with around 93% occurring only once. This receptor was obtained from a woman aged 60 to 75 in good health. The source material was blood. This chain links TRBV4-3 with TRBJ2-7; either TRBD1 or TRBD2 may fit D (5 bases each). The CDR3 is CASSRGGRSYEQYF. CDR3 coding DNA: TGCGCCAGCAGCCGGGGCGGGCGCTCCTACGAGCAGTACTTC.